One sample yielded the 4 T cell receptor beta chains listed below, sequenced in a study of shared clonotypes between healthy human individuals. Clones were sequenced by immunoSEQ multiplex PCR, and TCRdb holds only the in-frame ones, with some missing. The table records some 2,500,000 clones, around 93% of them present only once. Specimen: naive CD4+ T cells from PBMCs. Sample subset: CD45RA+ positively selected. These receptors all come from a man between 18 and 29 years old in good health. Some clones in this sample may be carry-over from other donors' samples.

The chain links TRBV28 to TRBJ2-7, with D possibly TRBD2 on 6 matching bases. Germline V gene sequence: CDR1 MDHEN, CDR2 SYDVKM. The ends were cut back, 5 bases at V and 0 bases at J, with 17 bases in the middle. This CDR3 is 16 amino acids long. DNA of the CDR3: TGTGCCAGCAGTGGGGCTCGGGGGACCAGCTCCTACGAGCAGTACTTC. Amino acid sequence: CASSGARGTSSYEQYF. The full variable domain, with the rest looked up from reference TRBV28 and TRBJ2-7, is DVKVTQSSRYLVKRTGEKVFLECVQDMDHENMFWYRQDPGLGLRLIYFSYDVKMKEKGDIPEGYSVSREKKERFSLILESASTNQTSMYLCASSGARGTSSYEQYFGPGTRLTVT.

The V call is TRBV25-1, the J call TRBJ1-2, with TRBD1 as a possible D gene (5 bases). The V gene lost 4 bases and the J gene lost 4 bases, with 13 bases spanning the gap. The CDR3 contains 14 residues. CDR1 and CDR2 from the germline V gene are MGHDK and SYGVNS. The DNA for the CDR3 is TGTGCCAGCAGTGGCCCAGGAAGGGGCTATGGCTACACCTTC. Translation gives CASSGPGRGYGYTF.

The gene calls are TRBV19 and TRBJ2-2; TRBD1 matches at 7 bases. Trimming cost V 8 bases and J 7 bases; bases outside gene matches: 10. The CDR3 runs to 14 residues. Germline CDR1 and CDR2: LNHDA and SQIVND (reference sequence). CDR3 residues: CASGSDRAGGELFF. The CDR3 coding sequence is TGTGCCAGTGGATCTGACAGGGCGGGCGGGGAGCTGTTTTTT.

The chain links TRBV7-2 to TRBJ1-1, with TRBD1 identical over 7 bases. Germline-derived CDR1 and CDR2 are SGHTA and FQGNSA. V lost 1 base and J lost 10; bases outside the gene matches: 9. There are 14 residues in the CDR3. The CDR3 region has the DNA TGTGCCAGCAGCTTAGGATATAGACAGGGAGCAGCTTTCTTT. It translates to CASSLGYRQGAAFF. Full variable domain (remainder filled in from reference TRBV7-2 and TRBJ1-1): GAGVSQSPSNKVTEKGKDVELRCDPISGHTALYWYRQSLGQGLEFLIYFQGNSAPDKSGLPSDRFSAERTGGSVSTLTIQRTQQEDSAVYLCASSLGYRQGAAFFGQGTRLTVV.